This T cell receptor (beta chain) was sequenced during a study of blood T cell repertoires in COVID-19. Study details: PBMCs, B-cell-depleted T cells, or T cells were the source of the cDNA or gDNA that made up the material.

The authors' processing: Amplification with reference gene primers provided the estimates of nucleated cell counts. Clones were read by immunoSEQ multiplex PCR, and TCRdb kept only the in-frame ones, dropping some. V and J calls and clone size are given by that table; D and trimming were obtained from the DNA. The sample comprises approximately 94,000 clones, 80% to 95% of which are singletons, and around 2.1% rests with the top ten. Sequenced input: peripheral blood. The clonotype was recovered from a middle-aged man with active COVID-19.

CDR3 nucleotide sequence: TGTGCCAGCTCTATACAGGGGGAATACACCGGGGAGCTGTTTTTT. This encodes CASSIQGEYTGELFF. The V gene is TRBV18, the J gene TRBJ2-2; TRBD1 aligns across 8 bases. Trimming took 6 bases from V and 3 from J; bases not matched to a gene: 6. Per the germline V gene, CDR1 is KGHSH and CDR2 is LQKENI. This CDR3 contains 15 residues.